One T cell receptor (beta chain) is described in this entry. CDR1 is MGHRA and CDR2 is YSYEKL in the germline V gene. This CDR3 is 15 amino acids long. J lost 8 bases, V lost 4 bases, and 4 bases had no gene match. Repertoires were generated with immunoSEQ multiplex PCR, while TCRdb's copy carries only in-frame clones and drops some. The sample carries 50,000 or so clones, approximately 95% recorded once. These data come from a study of T cell changes during pregnancy in multiple sclerosis. This specimen consisted of CD8+ T cells from peripheral blood mononuclear cells, obtained in the first trimester of pregnancy. This receptor was identified in a female donor with multiple sclerosis, enrolled in a pregnancy study. This chain joins TRBV4-1 and TRBJ2-1, with 14 positions matching TRBD2. CDR3 amino acids: CASSLGLAGGHEQFF. The CDR3 DNA sequence: TGCGCCAGCAGCCTAGGACTAGCGGGAGGCCATGAGCAGTTCTTC.